A single sample gave rise to the 22 T cell receptor beta chains below, sequenced in a study of CD8+CD57+ T cells in acquired aplastic anemia. Genomic DNA, serving as template, underwent TCR beta VDJ and CDR3 profiling. TCRdb reprocessed the reads via MiXCR and lists one record per CDR3 protein. The data hold roughly 420,000 distinct CDR3 sequences, with roughly 68% observed a single time. Source material: sorted CD4+, CD8+, or CD8+CD57+ T cells (not recorded which) from PBMCs. These receptors were taken from a human donor in good health, serving as a control.

This clonotype was observed a few times. The chain carries TRBV12-3 or TRBV12-4 and TRBJ2-1; D is undetermined. V lost 11 bases and J 0 bases, leaving 17 bases between the germline ends. This CDR3 has 15 residues. CDR3 nucleotides: TGTGCCGCCCACCCTCTAACAAGCTCCTACAATGAGCAGTTCTTC. It codes for CAAHPLTSSYNEQFF.

Notes on this clonotype: In this CDR3 the conserved last residue, phenylalanine or tryptophan, is missing, so a read error is likely. No DNA is shown, since the ends of the CDR3 on it are uncertain; the CDR3 is the one TCRdb lists. The chain carries TRBV7-2 and TRBJ2-5; the table assigns TRBD1, which was not confirmed against the DNA. Germline loops: CDR1 SGHTA, CDR2 FQGNSA. Termini included, the CDR3 measures 13 amino acids. The CDR3 spells CASSLGLQATYPL.

As to this clonotype: At one boundary the junction diverges from the germline segment, which might be a read error. V is TRBV10-3 and J is TRBJ2-2; possible D gene TRBD2, 8 bases. The CDR3 loop spans 16 amino acids. CDR1 ENHRY and CDR2 SYGVKD come from the germline V gene. The CDR3 bases are TGTGCCATCAGTGAGTCCGGACAGGCCTTCGGGGGGGAGCTGTTCTTT. This translates into CAISESGQAFGGELFF.

CDR3 residues: CASIAGLEAFF. The CDR3 bases are TGTGCCAGCATCGCGGGGCTTGAAGCTTTCTTT. The rearrangement joins TRBV7-3 to TRBJ1-1, with D possibly matching TRBD1 (5 bases). Germline V CDR1 and CDR2: SGHTA, FQGTGA. The V end was cut by 7 bases, the J end by 7 bases, with 10 bases between. The CDR3 loop spans 11 amino acids. The full variable domain, completed using reference TRBV7-3 and TRBJ1-1, is GAGVSQTPSNKVTEKGKYVELRCDPISGHTALYWYRQSLGQGPEFLIYFQGTGAADDSGLPNDRFFAVRPEGSVSTLKIQRTERGDSAVYLCASIAGLEAFFGQGTRLTVV.

The chain joins TRBV7-8 to TRBJ2-7; 7 bases map to TRBD2. Germline CDR1 is SGHVS and CDR2 is FQNEAQ. V shed 6 bases, J shed 6 bases, and the junction held 14 bases outside the gene matches. The CDR3 runs to 15 residues. CDR3 DNA: TGTGCCAGCAGGGCGGGGGTGGGAACCTCTAGCGAGCAGTACTTC. Protein sequence: CASRAGVGTSSEQYF.

Regarding this clonotype: Relative to the germline gene, one junction end is altered; a read error may explain this. This chain joins TRBV7-9 and TRBJ1-5; 7 nucleotides match TRBD1. Germline V CDR1 and CDR2: SEHNR, FQNEAQ (reference sequence). The CDR3 runs to 16 residues. The CDR3 sequence: CASSIPGDRSNHPQHF. In DNA form, the CDR3 reads TGTGCCAGTAGTATTCCTGGGGACAGAAGCAATCACCCCCAGCATTTT.

In this sample, this clonotype turned up once. The CDR3 carries no conserved terminal phenylalanine or tryptophan, so it likely arises from a read error. The chain combines TRBV12-3 or TRBV12-4 with TRBJ1-1; no clear D gene. The CDR3 covers 12 residues. With 5 bases removed from V and 8 bases from J, the gap between germline ends came to 12 bases. The CDR3 reads CASSGDPDEAFL. As DNA, the CDR3 is TGTGCCAGCAGTGGAGACCCGGACGAAGCTTTCCTT.

The chain recombines TRBV9 with TRBJ2-5; the D is unclear. The CDR3 consists of 14 residues. Looked up from germline, CDR1 is SGDLS and CDR2 is YYNGEE. V lost 4 bases and J lost 14, with 24 bases in between. CDR3 sequence reads: CASSSQKQHQSAYF. The CDR3 bases are TGTGCCAGCAGCTCCCAAAAACAGCATCAATCAGCCTACTTC.

The CDR3 here is CATSSQGTGYGYTF. The CDR3 DNA follows: TGTGCCACCAGCAGCCAAGGGACCGGTTATGGCTACACCTTC. The chain couples TRBV15 to TRBJ1-2, with a possible D match to TRBD1 (5 bases). CDR1 and CDR2 from the germline V gene are LNHNV and YYDKDF (reference sequence). This CDR3 has 14 amino acids. Trimming removed 3 bases from V and 5 bases from J, with 13 bases in between.

The chain joins TRBV6-5 to TRBJ1-6, with D perhaps TRBD1 (5 bases). V lost 0 bases to trimming and J lost 8 bases, with 14 bases between them. Germline V CDR1 and CDR2: MNHEY, SVGAGI. This CDR3 region has 16 residues. The CDR3 nucleotides are TGTGCCAGCAGTTACTCCGGGGCAGAAGCTTATTCACCCCTCCACTTT. Translating it yields CASSYSGAEAYSPLHF.

In this sample, this clonotype turned up many times. V gene TRBV9 combines with J gene TRBJ2-1; weak D call: TRBD1 (5 bases). CDR3 length: 14 amino acids. In germline, CDR1 is SGDLS, CDR2 YYNGEE. V lost 0 bases, J lost 9 bases, and 13 bases lay in between. CDR3 bases: TGTGCCAGCAGCGTAGTCTCGGAAAGGGGTGAGCAGTTCTTC. Its protein is CASSVVSERGEQFF.

This clonotype was seen just once. The chain employs TRBV20-1 and TRBJ1-1, with D perhaps matching TRBD1 (5 bases). From germline, CDR1 is DFQATT and CDR2 SNEGSKA (reference sequence). This CDR3 contains 12 residues. Here the CDR3 reads CGRDGDSTEAFF. The CDR3 nucleotides read TGCGGTAGGGACGGGGATAGCACTGAAGCTTTCTTT.

Comments on this clonotype: A junction end diverges from the germline sequence, so it may reflect a read error. The chain is built from TRBV9 and TRBJ2-1, with D maybe TRBD2 (6 bases). This CDR3 is 14 amino acids long. Germline assignment: CDR1 SGDLS and CDR2 YYNGEE. CDR3 protein: CAGSDGGRNNEQFF. CDR3 DNA sequence: TGTGCCGGCAGTGACGGGGGAAGAAACAATGAGCAGTTCTTC.

This clonotype was seen at least ten times. The chain carries TRBV5-1 and TRBJ1-2; 8 nucleotides agree with TRBD1. CDR1 and CDR2 from the germline V gene are SGHRS and YFSETQ. V gave up 0 bases and J gave up 6 bases; unmatched junction bases: 7. This CDR3 region has 15 residues. The CDR3 is CASSLAGQGQDGYTF. Here the CDR3 DNA reads TGCGCCAGCAGCTTGGCAGGACAGGGTCAGGATGGCTACACCTTC.

The chain combines TRBV5-1 with TRBJ2-7; 7 nucleotides agree with TRBD1. The V gene end was trimmed by 4 bases and the J gene end by 4 bases; junction bases not matched to a gene: 8. Germline CDR1 and CDR2: SGHRS and YFSETQ. The CDR3 sequence is 14 residues long. The CDR3 protein is CASSITPGQYEQYF. For the CDR3, the DNA is TGCGCCAGCAGCATAACTCCGGGACAGTACGAGCAGTACTTC.

This clonotype occurred many times. The chain links TRBV12-3 or TRBV12-4 to TRBJ1-3; D unclear. V was trimmed by 3 bases and J by 7 bases, leaving 13 bases between them. This CDR3 is 14 amino acids long. The CDR3 is CASSFYTAFNTIYF. CDR3 sequence (DNA): TGTGCCAGCAGTTTTTATACAGCTTTCAACACCATATATTTT.

This clonotype was seen at least ten times. V is TRBV7-2 and J is TRBJ1-5; no clear D gene. Trimming left V 3 bases short and J 0 bases short, with 3 bases between. CDR1 and CDR2 (germline): SGHTA, FQGNSA. CDR3 length: 13 residues. This chain's CDR3 is CASSFDSNQPQHF. As DNA, the CDR3 is TGTGCCAGCAGCTTTGATAGCAATCAGCCCCAGCATTTT.

This rearrangement joins TRBV9 to TRBJ1-5, with D possibly TRBD1 on 5 matching bases. Germline CDR1 and CDR2: SGDLS and YYNGEE. V was cut by 5 bases and J by 11 bases, with 26 bases left in between. This CDR3 is 16 amino acids long. CDR3 DNA sequence: TGTGCCAGCAGTATTCATGGGGCCGCGGGCAGGCAGTCCCAGCATTTT. As protein: CASSIHGAAGRQSQHF.

Regarding this clonotype: One end of the junction varies from germline; a read error may be responsible. The gene calls are TRBV7-9 and TRBJ1-5; D gene ambiguous. From germline, CDR1 is SEHNR and CDR2 FQNEAQ (reference sequence). CDR3 length equals 13 residues. The DNA of the CDR3 is TGTGCCAGCAGCTCGTGCCAACAACAACCCCAACACTTT. It encodes CASSSCQQQPQHF.

This clonotype has just a few counts. V and J are TRBV20-1 and TRBJ2-7; no clear D. Trimming took 3 bases from V and 2 from J, leaving 8 bases between them. The CDR3 is 12 residues long. CDR1 DFQATT and CDR2 SNEGSKA come from the germline V gene (reference sequence). CDR3 bases: TGCAGTGCTAGCTCGCTAGCCTACGAGCAGTACTTC. Protein product: CSASSLAYEQYF.

The count of this clonotype is one. The V gene is TRBV20-1, the J gene TRBJ2-7; D possibly corresponds to TRBD2 (6 bases). Per the germline V gene, CDR1 is DFQATT and CDR2 is SNEGSKA (reference sequence). V lost 5 bases and J 4 bases, leaving 12 bases between the germline ends. The CDR3 is 12 amino acids. CDR3 nucleotide sequence: TGCAGTGCTTACGGACGGGGGTACGAGCAGTACTTC. It encodes CSAYGRGYEQYF.

Concerning this clonotype itself: Because it lacks the conserved phenylalanine or tryptophan at the end, this CDR3 is likely a read error. The V call is TRBV4-2, the J call TRBJ2-3; 7 positions match TRBD1. Germline CDR1 LGHNA, CDR2 YNFKEQ. The J segment lost 4 bases and the V segment lost 0 bases, leaving 16 bases of the junction unmatched. The CDR3 extends over 19 amino acids. DNA for the CDR3: TGTGCCAGCAGCCAAGATCCTCAGAGGGGACAGACGATCGCAGATACGCAGTATTTA. This sequence encodes CASSQDPQRGQTIADTQYL.